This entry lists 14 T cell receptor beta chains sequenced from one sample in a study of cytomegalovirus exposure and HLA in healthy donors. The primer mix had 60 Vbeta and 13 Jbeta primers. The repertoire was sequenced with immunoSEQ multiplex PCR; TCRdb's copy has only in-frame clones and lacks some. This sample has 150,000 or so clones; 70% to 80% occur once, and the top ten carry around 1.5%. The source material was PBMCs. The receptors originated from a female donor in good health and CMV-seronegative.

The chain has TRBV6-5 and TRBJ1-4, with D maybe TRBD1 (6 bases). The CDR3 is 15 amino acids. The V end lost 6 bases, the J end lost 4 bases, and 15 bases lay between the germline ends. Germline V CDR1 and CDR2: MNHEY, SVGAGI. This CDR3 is CASRGNRAFNEKLFF. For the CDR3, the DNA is TGTGCCAGCAGAGGAAACAGGGCCTTTAATGAAAAACTGTTTTTT.

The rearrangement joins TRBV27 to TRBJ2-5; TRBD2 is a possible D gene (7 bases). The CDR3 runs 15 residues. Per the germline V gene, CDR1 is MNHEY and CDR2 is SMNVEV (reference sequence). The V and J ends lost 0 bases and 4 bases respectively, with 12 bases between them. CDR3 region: CASSLSGGGGETQYF. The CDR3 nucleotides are TGTGCCAGCAGTTTATCTGGGGGAGGGGGAGAGACCCAGTACTTC.

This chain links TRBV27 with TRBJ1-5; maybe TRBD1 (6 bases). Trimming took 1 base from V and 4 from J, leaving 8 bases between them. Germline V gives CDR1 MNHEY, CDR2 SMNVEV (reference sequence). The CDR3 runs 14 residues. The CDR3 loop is CASSLYRENQPQHF. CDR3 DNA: TGTGCCAGCAGTTTATACAGGGAGAATCAGCCCCAGCATTTT.

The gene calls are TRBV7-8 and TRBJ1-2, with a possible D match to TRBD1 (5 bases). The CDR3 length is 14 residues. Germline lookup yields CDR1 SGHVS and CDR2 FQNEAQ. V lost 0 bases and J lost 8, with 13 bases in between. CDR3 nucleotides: TGTGCCAGCAGCTTAGCAGGGGCCGCCTGCGGCTACACCTTC. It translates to CASSLAGAACGYTF. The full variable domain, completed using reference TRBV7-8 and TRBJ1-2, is GAGVSQSPRYKVAKRGQDVALRCDPISGHVSLFWYQQALGQGPEFLTYFQNEAQLDKSGLPSDRFFAERPEGSVSTLKIQRTQQEDSAVYLCASSLAGAACGYTFGSGTRLTVV.

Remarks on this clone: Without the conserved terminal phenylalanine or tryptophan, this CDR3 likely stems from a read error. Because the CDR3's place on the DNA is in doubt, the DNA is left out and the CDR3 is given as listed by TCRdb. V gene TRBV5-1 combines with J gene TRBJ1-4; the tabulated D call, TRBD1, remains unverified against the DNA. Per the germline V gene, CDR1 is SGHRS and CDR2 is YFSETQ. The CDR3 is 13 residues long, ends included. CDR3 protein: CASSSSERDRLSG.

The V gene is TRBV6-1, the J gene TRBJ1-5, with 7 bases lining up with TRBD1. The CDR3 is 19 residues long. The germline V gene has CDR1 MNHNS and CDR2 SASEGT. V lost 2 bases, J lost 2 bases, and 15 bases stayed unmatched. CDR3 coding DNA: TGTGCCAGCAGTGAACCTCCCGGGACAGTTTCAATTGGCAATCAGCCCCAGCATTTT. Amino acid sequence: CASSEPPGTVSIGNQPQHF.

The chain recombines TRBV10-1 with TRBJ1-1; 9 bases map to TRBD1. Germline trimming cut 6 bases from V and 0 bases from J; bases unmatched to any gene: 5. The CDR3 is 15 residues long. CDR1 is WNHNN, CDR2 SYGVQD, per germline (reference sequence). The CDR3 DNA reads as TGCGCCAGCAGGTCGGGACAGGGCTTGAACACTGAAGCTTTCTTT. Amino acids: CASRSGQGLNTEAFF.

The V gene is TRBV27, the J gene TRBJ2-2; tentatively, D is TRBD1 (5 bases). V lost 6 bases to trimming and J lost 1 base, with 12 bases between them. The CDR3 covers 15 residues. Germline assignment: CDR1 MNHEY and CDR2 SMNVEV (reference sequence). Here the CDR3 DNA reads TGTGCCAGCAGCCGTCCAGGGCTGAACACCGGGGAGCTGTTTTTT. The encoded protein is CASSRPGLNTGELFF.

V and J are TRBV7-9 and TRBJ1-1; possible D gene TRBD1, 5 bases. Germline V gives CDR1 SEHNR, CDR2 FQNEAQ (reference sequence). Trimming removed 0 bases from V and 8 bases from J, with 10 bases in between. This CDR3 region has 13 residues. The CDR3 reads CASSLAGAGEAFF. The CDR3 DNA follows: TGTGCCAGCAGCTTAGCAGGGGCCGGAGAAGCTTTCTTT.

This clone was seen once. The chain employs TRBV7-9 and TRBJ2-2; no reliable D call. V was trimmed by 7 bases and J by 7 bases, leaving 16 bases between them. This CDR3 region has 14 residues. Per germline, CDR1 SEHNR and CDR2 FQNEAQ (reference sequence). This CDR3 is CASIAYPENGELFF. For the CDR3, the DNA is TGTGCCAGCATCGCTTACCCGGAGAACGGGGAGCTGTTTTTT.

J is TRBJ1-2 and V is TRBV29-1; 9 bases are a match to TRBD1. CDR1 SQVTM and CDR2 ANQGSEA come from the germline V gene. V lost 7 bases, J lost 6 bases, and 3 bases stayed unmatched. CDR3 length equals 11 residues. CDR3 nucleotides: TGCAGCGGAGGGACAGGGAATGGCTACACCTTC. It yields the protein CSGGTGNGYTF.

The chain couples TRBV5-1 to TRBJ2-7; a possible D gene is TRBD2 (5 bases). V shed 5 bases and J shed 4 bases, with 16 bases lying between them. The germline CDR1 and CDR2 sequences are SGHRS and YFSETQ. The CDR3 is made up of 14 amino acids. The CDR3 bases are TGCGCCAGCAGAATCCAGGCGGACTGGTACGAGCAGTACTTC. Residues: CASRIQADWYEQYF.

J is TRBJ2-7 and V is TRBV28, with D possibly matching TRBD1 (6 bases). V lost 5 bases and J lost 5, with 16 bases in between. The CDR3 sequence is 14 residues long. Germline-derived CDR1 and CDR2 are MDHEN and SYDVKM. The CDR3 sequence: CASSPRGGLNEQYF. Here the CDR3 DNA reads TGTGCCAGCAGTCCCAGGGGTGGCTTGAACGAGCAGTACTTC.

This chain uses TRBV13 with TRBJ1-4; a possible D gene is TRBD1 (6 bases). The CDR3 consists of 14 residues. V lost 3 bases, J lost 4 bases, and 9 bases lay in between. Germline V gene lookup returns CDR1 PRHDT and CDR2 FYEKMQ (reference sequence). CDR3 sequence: CASSLTGLNEKLFF. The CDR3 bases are TGTGCCAGCAGCTTGACAGGCCTTAATGAAAAACTGTTTTTT.